This T cell receptor (beta chain) originates from a study of CD8 T cells in ankylosing spondylitis. TCRdb re-derived calls from the 5' RACE reads in MiXCR, one entry per CDR3 protein. The sample yields just over 150,000 distinct CDR3 sequences, 15% to 20% seen once. This clonotype was detected ten times or more. The target antigen is unknown. CDR3 length: 16 amino acids. CDR1 ENHRY and CDR2 SYGVKD come from the germline V gene. Trimming cost V 3 bases and J 6 bases; bases outside gene matches: 8. Study-wide results and limits: Reports say disease-linked clones showed up significantly more in matched ankylosing spondylitis synovial fluid. As for the disease-linked clones, they showed a CD8+ phenotype and occurred at relatively low frequencies in peripheral blood.

The TCR was taken from a male donor with ankylosing spondylitis or in good health (not recorded which). This chain joins TRBV10-3 and TRBJ2-5; 12 bases match TRBD2. The source material was blood, either unsorted or a sorted T cell fraction (not recorded which). The CDR3: CAISDQTSGRIQTQYF. CDR3 sequence (DNA): TGTGCCATCAGTGACCAGACTAGCGGGAGAATCCAGACCCAGTACTTC.